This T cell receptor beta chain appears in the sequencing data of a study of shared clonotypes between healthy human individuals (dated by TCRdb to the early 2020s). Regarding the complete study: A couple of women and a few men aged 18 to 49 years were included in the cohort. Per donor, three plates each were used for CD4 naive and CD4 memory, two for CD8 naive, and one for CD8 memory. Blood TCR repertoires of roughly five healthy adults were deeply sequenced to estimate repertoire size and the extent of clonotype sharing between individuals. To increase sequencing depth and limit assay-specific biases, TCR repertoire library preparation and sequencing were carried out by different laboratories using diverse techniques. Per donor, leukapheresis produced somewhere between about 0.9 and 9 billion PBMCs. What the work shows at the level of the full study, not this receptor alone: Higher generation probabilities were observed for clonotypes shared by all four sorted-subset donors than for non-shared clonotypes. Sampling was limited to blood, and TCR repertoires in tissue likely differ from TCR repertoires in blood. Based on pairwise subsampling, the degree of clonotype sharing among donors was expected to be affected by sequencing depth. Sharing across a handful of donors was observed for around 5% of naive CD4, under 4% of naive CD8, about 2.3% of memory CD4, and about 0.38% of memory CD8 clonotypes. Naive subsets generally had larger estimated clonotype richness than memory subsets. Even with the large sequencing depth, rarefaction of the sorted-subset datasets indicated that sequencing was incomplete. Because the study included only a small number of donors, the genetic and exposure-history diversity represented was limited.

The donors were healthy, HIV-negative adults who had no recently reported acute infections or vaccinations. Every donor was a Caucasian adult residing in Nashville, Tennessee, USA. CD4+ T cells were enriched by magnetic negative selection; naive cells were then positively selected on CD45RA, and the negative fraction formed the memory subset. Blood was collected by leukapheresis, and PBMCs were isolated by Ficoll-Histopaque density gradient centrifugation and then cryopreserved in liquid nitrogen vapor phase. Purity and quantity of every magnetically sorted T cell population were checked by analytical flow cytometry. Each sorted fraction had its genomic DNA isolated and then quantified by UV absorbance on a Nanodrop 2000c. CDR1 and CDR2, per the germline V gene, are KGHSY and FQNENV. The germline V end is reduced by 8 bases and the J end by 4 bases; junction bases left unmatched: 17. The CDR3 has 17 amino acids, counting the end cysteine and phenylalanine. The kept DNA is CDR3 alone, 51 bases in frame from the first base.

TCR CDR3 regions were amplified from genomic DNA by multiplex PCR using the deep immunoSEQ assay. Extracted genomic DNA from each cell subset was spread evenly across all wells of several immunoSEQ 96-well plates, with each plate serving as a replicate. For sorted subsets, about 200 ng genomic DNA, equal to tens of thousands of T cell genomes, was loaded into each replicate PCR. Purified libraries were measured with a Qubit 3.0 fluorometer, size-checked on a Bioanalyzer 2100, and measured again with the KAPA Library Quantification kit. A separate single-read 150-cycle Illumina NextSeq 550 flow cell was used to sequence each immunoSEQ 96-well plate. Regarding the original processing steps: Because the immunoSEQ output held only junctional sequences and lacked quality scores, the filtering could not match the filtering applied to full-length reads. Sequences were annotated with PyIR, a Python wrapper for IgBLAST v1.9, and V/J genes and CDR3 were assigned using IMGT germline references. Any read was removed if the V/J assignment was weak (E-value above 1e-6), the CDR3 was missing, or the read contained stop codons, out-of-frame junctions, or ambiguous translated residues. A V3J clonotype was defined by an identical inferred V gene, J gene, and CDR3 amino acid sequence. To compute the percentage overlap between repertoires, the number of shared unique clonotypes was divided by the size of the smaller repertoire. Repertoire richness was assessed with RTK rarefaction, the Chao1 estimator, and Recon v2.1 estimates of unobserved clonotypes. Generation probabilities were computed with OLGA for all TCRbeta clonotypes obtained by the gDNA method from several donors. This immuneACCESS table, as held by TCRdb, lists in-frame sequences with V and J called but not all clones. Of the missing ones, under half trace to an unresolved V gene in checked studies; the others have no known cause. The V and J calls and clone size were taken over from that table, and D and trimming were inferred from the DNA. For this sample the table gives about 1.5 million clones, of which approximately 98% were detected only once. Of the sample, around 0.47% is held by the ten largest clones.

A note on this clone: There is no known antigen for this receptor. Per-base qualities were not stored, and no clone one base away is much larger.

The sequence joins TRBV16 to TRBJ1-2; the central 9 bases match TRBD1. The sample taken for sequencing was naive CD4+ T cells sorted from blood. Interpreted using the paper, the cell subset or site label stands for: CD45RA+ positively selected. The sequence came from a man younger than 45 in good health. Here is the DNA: TGTGCCAGCGCCACCGGGACAGGGACCTTTCACGCCTATGGCTACACCTTC. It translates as CASATGTGTFHAYGYTF.